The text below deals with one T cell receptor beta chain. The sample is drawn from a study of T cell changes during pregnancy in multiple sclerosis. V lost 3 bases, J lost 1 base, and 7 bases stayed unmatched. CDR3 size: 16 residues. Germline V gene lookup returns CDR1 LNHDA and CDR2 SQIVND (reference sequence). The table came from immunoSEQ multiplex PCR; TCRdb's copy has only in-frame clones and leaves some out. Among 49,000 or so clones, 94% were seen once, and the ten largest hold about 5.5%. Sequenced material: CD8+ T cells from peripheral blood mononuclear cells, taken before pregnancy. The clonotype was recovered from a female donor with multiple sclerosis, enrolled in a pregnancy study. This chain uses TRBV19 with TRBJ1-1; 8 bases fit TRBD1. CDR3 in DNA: TGTGCCAGTAGTATCCCCCAGGGGGCGGGGAACACTGAAGCTTTCTTT. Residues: CASSIPQGAGNTEAFF.